The source of this TCR beta chain is a study of beta chain features in type 1 diabetes (dated by TCRdb to 2017 to 2018). Study-wide context: Mean age, gender distribution, total cell number and subset yield were not different between patients and healthy donors. A total of under 120,000,000 sorted cells were examined across all samples, and RNA yield correlated strongly with the number of cells per subset. In the study, TCRB repertoires of sorted circulating CD4+ T cell subsets from recently diagnosed type 1 diabetes patients were compared with those of matched healthy donors. Naive and central memory subsets were obtained from all 30 or so donors, but regulatory and stem cell-like memory subsets were isolated from only 8 patients and roughly eight healthy donors.

The full study reports these points: Fewer insertions and more nucleotide deletions at VDJ recombination sites were observed in patients with type 1 diabetes, implying thymic rearrangement abnormalities. PCR may preferentially amplify shorter templates, but because patient and control samples were amplified and corrected together, any resulting skew would affect both groups equally. In all four CD4+ subsets, TCRB CDR3 length was moderately but significantly shorter in type 1 diabetes patients. Because cDNA was sequenced instead of genomic DNA, activated cells with high expression could be over-represented, although the groups did not differ in activation or CD3 levels. Naive, central memory and regulatory TCRB repertoires appeared to be more similar among patients than among healthy donors. Because the HLA sub-analyses included only small numbers of individuals, any influence of HLA type on TCRB rearrangement was left unresolved.

A single peripheral blood draw of about 120 mL on average was collected from each donor into heparinised tubes. Using a panel that included CD45RO, CCR7, CD25, CD127, CD95 and CD27, naive, central memory, regulatory and stem cell-like memory CD4+ T cells were sorted on a BD FACSAria II. Every sorted population had a purity above 95%. PBMCs were separated immediately by Lymphoprep density gradient centrifugation and were stained directly, without being cultured. To minimize batch effects, samples were stained and sorted in pairs, one healthy donor with one patient per experiment. Per the germline V gene (reference sequence), SGHNT is the CDR1 and YYREEE is the CDR2. From cysteine to phenylalanine, the CDR3 is 15 amino acids long. Just CDR3 DNA is preserved here, 45 bases in frame from base 1. Clipping removes 0 bases from V and 6 bases from J, with 3 as the unmatched junction base count. Regarding this clone: The antigen it recognizes is unknown. The input lacks base qualities; no much larger clone sits a single base away.

The entire isolated RNA was reverse transcribed using the High Capacity cDNA Reverse Transcription Kit, and thus expressed TCRB transcripts were sequenced. Deep immunoSEQ sequencing was performed on naive, central memory and regulatory T cell samples, with an average of about 4 million total reads per sample. Sorted cells were lysed in RLT buffer and RNA was extracted with DNase-treated RNeasy Micro or Mini kits, depending on cell number. To prevent cross-contamination, every cell subset was processed on its own, while patient and healthy donor samples were processed together. TCRB sequences were amplified from cDNA with the immunoSEQ multiplex PCR, producing 87-bp fragments spanning the CDR3 region. Sequencing of the amplicons was done on the Illumina HiSeq platform. Under the source paper's analysis protocol: PCR bias was corrected computationally using synthetic template baselines, and reads within Hamming distance 2 were collapsed, with unmergeable singletons discarded. Reads were aligned to IMGT to assign V, D and J genes, CDR3 length, and insertions or deletions at six rearrangement sites. Within each subset, clonotype counts were normalized to the number of sorted cells before true diversity and Gini coefficients were calculated with the tcR R package. The overlap coefficient, calculated on TCRB nucleotide sequences, was used to quantify repertoire sharing. Out-of-frame TCRB sequences from naive cells were analyzed as a proxy for the pre-selection repertoire. TCRdb's version of the immuneACCESS table is confined to in-frame rearrangements and falls short of the full clone set. An unresolved V gene accounts for under half of the shortfall where checked; the remainder is of unknown origin. For V, J and clone size, that table is used; D and trimming come from the DNA. In this sample the table shows 500,000 to 850,000 clones, around an eighth of which occur a single time. Around 0.04% of the sample goes to the ten largest clones.

The chain is made from TRBV5-4 and TRBJ2-2, and TRBD2 aligns with 9 junction nucleotides. This receptor was taken from a man aged 18 to 29 with type 1 diabetes. The sequencing sample was made of naive CD4+ T cells from blood. Sample cell subset or site, as interpreted from the label and publication: true naive CD4+ T cells. The CDR3 region: CASSLASGNAGELFF. The nucleotide sequence is given as TGTGCCAGCAGCTTGGCTAGCGGGAATGCCGGGGAGCTGTTTTTT.